This T cell receptor (beta chain) was obtained from a study of T cells in Graves' hyperthyroidism and ophthalmopathy. V was trimmed by 7 bases and J by 1 base, leaving 11 bases between them. The CDR3 consists of 15 residues. Ten or more counts support this clonotype. Authors of the study amplified TCR beta CDR3 regions from RNA transcripts. A set of HTBI primers served as the primers for a first-round RT-PCR of the TCR CDR3. MiXCR, applied by TCRdb to the multiplex PCR reads, yields one record per CDR3 protein. The data contain roughly 700,000 distinct CDR3 sequences, 17% of them seen just once; the ten biggest clones take up about 16%.

This clonotype was obtained from a man aged 45 to 65 with Graves' hyperthyroidism. The sequenced sample was blood. J is TRBJ1-6 and V is TRBV12-3 or TRBV12-4; D is uncertain. CDR3 DNA: TGTGCCAGCAAAAGGACGCGATCCTATAATTCACCCCTCCACTTT. It codes for CASKRTRSYNSPLHF.